The TCR beta chain described here comes from a study of blood T cell repertoires in COVID-19. About the study: Whether acute or convalescent, the COVID-19 samples came from the United States, Italy and Spain. T cells, B-cell-depleted T cells, or PBMCs supplied cDNA or gDNA.

Original processing methods: For nucleated cells, counts were estimated from reference gene primer amplification. Sequencing used immunoSEQ multiplex PCR; TCRdb keeps in-frame clones, though not all of them. D and trimming were read from the DNA, whereas the V and J calls and clone size are those reported in that table. The table lists some 200,000 clones, roughly 84% of them singletons, with less than 9.5% in the top ten. CDR3 size: 11 residues. Germline V gene data show CDR1 as SGHRS and CDR2 as YFSETQ. Trimming cost V 3 bases and J 11 bases, with 9 bases left between them. All enrollees were about 18 to 100 years old and from 24 US areas.

This clonotype was sampled from a man in his forties who had recovered from COVID-19. The chain recombines TRBV5-1 with TRBJ1-3; D gene unclear. Sequenced: PBMCs or T cells enriched from blood (not recorded which). This CDR3 reads CASSSAGAIYF. For the CDR3, the DNA is TGCGCCAGCAGCTCCGCGGGCGCCATATATTTT. The full variable domain, in which reference TRBV5-1 and TRBJ1-3 provide the parts outside the CDR3, is KAGVTQTPRYLIKTRGQQVTLSCSPISGHRSVSWYQQTPGQGLQFLFEYFSETQRNKGNFPGRFSGRQFSNSRSEMNVSTLELGDSALYLCASSSAGAIYFGEGSWLTVV.